One sample yielded the 19 T cell receptor beta chains listed below, sequenced in a study of shared clonotypes between healthy human individuals. TCRdb's copy holds only in-frame clones and misses some; the assay was immunoSEQ multiplex PCR. The data show 2 million to 2.5 million clones, with 85% to 95% seen just once and around 0.35% held by the top ten. The sequenced material came from naive CD4+ T cells from PBMCs. Subset in this sample: CD45RA+ positively selected. All receptors derive from a young man in good health. Some clones in this sample may be carry-over from other donors' samples.

The V call is TRBV20-1, the J call TRBJ2-1; D is uncertain. The germline gives CDR1 DFQATT, CDR2 SNEGSKA (reference sequence). V was pared by 6 bases and J by 10 bases, with 13 bases between. CDR3 length: 11 amino acids. The CDR3 DNA reads TGCAGTGCACCCGACGCCACGGAGCAGTTCTTC. This gives the protein CSAPDATEQFF.

The chain joins TRBV7-2 to TRBJ1-2, with D possibly matching TRBD1 (6 bases). CDR1 SGHTA and CDR2 FQGNSA come from the germline V gene. This CDR3 has 14 residues. The V end lost 1 base, the J end lost 4 bases, and 10 bases lay between the germline ends. The CDR3 coding sequence is TGTGCCAGCAGCTTAGGGGGGGCGTTCTATGGCTACACCTTC. Translating it yields CASSLGGAFYGYTF. The entire variable domain, with the rest obtained from reference TRBV7-2 and TRBJ1-2, is as follows: GAGVSQSPSNKVTEKGKDVELRCDPISGHTALYWYRQSLGQGLEFLIYFQGNSAPDKSGLPSDRFSAERTGGSVSTLTIQRTQQEDSAVYLCASSLGGAFYGYTFGSGTRLTVV.

The CDR3 spells CASSPWGTDTQYF. The CDR3 coding sequence is TGTGCCAGCAGCCCCTGGGGGACAGATACGCAGTATTTT. The chain carries TRBV7-9 and TRBJ2-3; either TRBD1 or TRBD2 may supply D (5 bases each). V lost 5 bases, J lost 3 bases, and 9 bases lay in between. The CDR3 has 13 amino acids. CDR1 is SEHNR, CDR2 FQNEAQ, per germline (reference sequence).

The CDR3 region has the DNA TGTGCCAGCAGTTACTCGAAGGTTGGGGAGACCCAGTACTTC. As protein: CASSYSKVGETQYF. The chain combines TRBV6-5 with TRBJ2-5; D is ambiguous. Germline V CDR1 and CDR2: MNHEY, SVGAGI. V was pared by 0 bases and J by 5 bases, with 10 bases between. The CDR3 is 14 amino acids.

The chain carries TRBV28 and TRBJ2-1; D is unresolved. V was clipped by 8 bases and J by 4 bases, with 6 bases between them. The CDR3 has 11 amino acids. The germline V gene has CDR1 MDHEN and CDR2 SYDVKM. The CDR3 spells CASEQYNEQFF. CDR3 coding DNA: TGTGCCAGCGAACAATACAATGAGCAGTTCTTC.

The V call is TRBV5-1, the J call TRBJ2-7, with a possible D match to TRBD1 (5 bases). V shed 4 bases and J shed 4 bases, with 9 bases lying between them. From germline, CDR1 is SGHRS and CDR2 YFSETQ. This CDR3 contains 12 residues. The CDR3 protein is CASSASGYEQYF. CDR3 coding DNA: TGCGCCAGCAGCGCCTCAGGGTACGAGCAGTACTTC. The whole variable domain, filled in from reference TRBV5-1 and TRBJ2-7, reads KAGVTQTPRYLIKTRGQQVTLSCSPISGHRSVSWYQQTPGQGLQFLFEYFSETQRNKGNFPGRFSGRQFSNSRSEMNVSTLELGDSALYLCASSASGYEQYFGPGTRLTVT.

This sequence joins TRBV28 and TRBJ2-7, with unresolved D. Germline V CDR1 and CDR2: MDHEN, SYDVKM. V lost 6 bases, J lost 7 bases, and 10 bases lay in between. The CDR3 extends over 11 amino acids. The CDR3 DNA sequence: TGTGCCAGCAGGACCTTCGAGGAGCAGTACTTC. Translation gives CASRTFEEQYF.

The genes are TRBV2 and TRBJ2-2; 9 bases align to TRBD1. The CDR3 sequence is 15 residues long. Looked up from germline, CDR1 is SNHLY and CDR2 is FYNNEI. Trimming took 6 bases from V and 5 from J; bases not matched to a gene: 7. The CDR3 spells CASREWTGDTGELFF. DNA for the CDR3: TGTGCCAGCAGGGAATGGACAGGGGATACCGGGGAGCTGTTTTTT.

Only a few counts were recorded for this clone. V is TRBV7-3 and J is TRBJ1-1; the D gene is possibly TRBD1 (6 bases). Germline CDR1 SGHTA, CDR2 FQGTGA. The V and J ends lost 9 bases and 1 base respectively, with 12 bases between them. The CDR3 loop spans 13 amino acids. DNA of the CDR3: TGTGCCAGTTCAGGGACAACGAACACTGAAGCTTTCTTT. Encoded protein: CASSGTTNTEAFF.

V is TRBV10-3 and J is TRBJ1-1, with D possibly TRBD1 on 5 matching bases. CDR1 and CDR2 (germline): ENHRY, SYGVKD. This CDR3 is built from 16 residues. V lost 3 bases and J 3 bases, leaving 17 bases between the germline ends. The CDR3 reads CAISDLSRGGHTEAFF. CDR3 DNA sequence: TGTGCCATCAGTGATCTGTCTAGGGGAGGGCACACTGAAGCTTTCTTT.

This clone showed up just a few times. The chain employs TRBV7-8 and TRBJ1-5; D is unclear. CDR1 and CDR2 from the germline V gene are SGHVS and FQNEAQ. Deletions cut 4 bases from V and 6 bases from J, with 10 bases between. CDR3 length equals 13 residues. DNA for the CDR3: TGTGCCAGCAGCTCAGTCGAGGGTCAGCCCCAGCATTTT. Protein product: CASSSVEGQPQHF.

This rearrangement joins TRBV6-4 to TRBJ2-3, with D perhaps TRBD2 (6 bases). V was trimmed by 4 bases and J by 8 bases, leaving 25 bases between them. The germline V gene has CDR1 MRHNA and CDR2 SNTAGT. CDR3 size: 17 residues. The CDR3 sequence is CASSASSGRGPQGTQYF. Here the CDR3 DNA reads TGTGCCAGCAGTGCCTCGTCGGGGCGGGGCCCCCAAGGTACGCAGTATTTT.

This sequence joins TRBV28 and TRBJ1-2; 9 bases map to TRBD1. Looked up from germline, CDR1 is MDHEN and CDR2 is SYDVKM. This CDR3 is 16 amino acids long. With V trimmed by 4 bases and J by 8 bases, 14 bases remained unmatched. The CDR3, as DNA: TGTGCCAGCAGTTCACCTCCGGGACAGGGATTAAGAGGCTACACCTTC. Its protein product is CASSSPPGQGLRGYTF.

The chain couples TRBV27 to TRBJ2-1; weak D call: TRBD1 (5 bases). The CDR3 length is 12 residues. From germline, CDR1 is MNHEY and CDR2 SMNVEV (reference sequence). V gave up 5 bases and J gave up 9 bases, with 11 bases separating them. The CDR3 region has the DNA TGTGCCAGCAGTCAGATTAGGGGTGAGCAGTTCTTC. It specifies CASSQIRGEQFF.

The table lists this clone with a count of one. This chain joins TRBV6-6 and TRBJ2-7; D assignment may be TRBD1 or TRBD2 (6 bases each). V was shortened by 5 bases and J by 4 bases, with 15 bases between the two germline ends. CDR1 and CDR2 from the germline V gene are MNHNY and SVGAGI (reference sequence). This CDR3 has 14 residues. In DNA, the CDR3 is TGTGCCAGCAGTATACTGGGGGGACAATACGAGCAGTACTTC. This codes for CASSILGGQYEQYF.

V gene TRBV28 combines with J gene TRBJ1-4; TRBD1 might be the D (5 bases). Trimming took 7 bases from V and 10 from J, leaving 19 bases between them. The germline V gene encodes CDR1 MDHEN and CDR2 SYDVKM. The CDR3 totals 14 residues. In nucleotides, the CDR3 is TGTGCCAGCAACGGGGACTCGCCTGGAGGAAAACTGTTTTTT. This codes for CASNGDSPGGKLFF.

This clone was counted once. The chain uses TRBV10-1 and TRBJ2-3; D is uncertain. V was shortened by 4 bases and J by 2 bases, with 10 bases between the two germline ends. CDR1 is WNHNN and CDR2 is SYGVQD in the germline V gene (reference sequence). CDR3 size: 14 residues. The CDR3 here is CASSADGFTDTQYF. The CDR3 nucleotides are TGCGCCAGCAGTGCCGACGGTTTCACAGATACGCAGTATTTT.

CDR3 region: CASSLSSSDTYEQYF. DNA of the CDR3: TGTGCCAGCAGCTTAAGCTCTAGCGACACCTACGAGCAGTACTTC. V is TRBV7-3 and J is TRBJ2-7; a possible D gene is TRBD2 (6 bases). Between the trimmed V and J ends, which lost 1 base and 2 bases, there was a span of 12 bases. Germline V gene sequence: CDR1 SGHTA, CDR2 FQGTGA. The length of the CDR3 is 15 residues.

The chain employs TRBV27 and TRBJ2-7, with D maybe TRBD2 (6 bases). The CDR3 totals 16 residues. Germline CDR1 MNHEY, CDR2 SMNVEV (reference sequence). Trimming cost V 4 bases and J 7 bases, with 23 bases left between them. The CDR3 DNA reads TGTGCCAGCAGTTCCATCATGGGGGGACGTTGGGGTGAGCAGTACTTC. Translating gives CASSSIMGGRWGEQYF.